One and the same sample provided the 31 T cell receptor beta chains below, sequenced in a study of cytomegalovirus exposure and HLA in healthy donors (dated by TCRdb to about 2017). The library was generated by the immunoSEQ multiplex PCR assay. For the multiplex PCR, a mixture combining 60 forward primers for TCR Vbeta segments and 13 reverse primers for TCR Jbeta segments was used. In TCRdb, the immuneACCESS table is reduced to in-frame sequences with V and J assigned. These tables do not hold every clone; where another copy was compared, an unresolved V gene accounts for under half, and the others remain unexplained. This sample is represented by around 85,000 clones; around three quarters of them were singletons. The ten top clones hold over 0.95% of the sample. The sequencing input was PBMCs. Receptors originate from a male donor in good health and CMV-seronegative.

J is TRBJ1-1 and V is TRBV20-1, with D possibly TRBD1 on 6 matching bases. The CDR3 is 11 amino acids. Germline V gene sequence: CDR1 DFQATT, CDR2 SNEGSKA (reference sequence). DNA of the CDR3: TGCAGAACGACAGGGAACACTGAAGCTTTCTTT. Protein sequence: CRTTGNTEAFF.

The chain recombines TRBV30 with TRBJ1-5, with 7 nucleotides matching TRBD1. With 5 bases clipped from V and 4 bases from J, the junction kept 5 bases outside the gene matches. Germline V gene sequence: CDR1 GTSNPN, CDR2 SVGIG (reference sequence). The CDR3 spans 13 residues. The DNA for the CDR3 is TGTGCCTGGTCCGGGACAGAAAATCAGCCCCAGCATTTT. Translating it yields CAWSGTENQPQHF.

In DNA, the CDR3 is TGTGCCAGCAGGGCGGGACTAGGTATCCAAGAGACCCAGTACTTC. It codes for CASRAGLGIQETQYF. This sequence joins TRBV2 and TRBJ2-5, with TRBD2 identical over 8 bases. Per the germline V gene, CDR1 is SNHLY and CDR2 is FYNNEI. The junction had 7 bases not matched to a gene; V was cut back by 6 bases and J by 1 base. The CDR3 is 15 residues long.

This clone showed up just a few times. The rearrangement joins TRBV6-5 to TRBJ1-1, with 9 bases lining up with TRBD1. Losses at the gene ends were 2 bases for V and 6 bases for J; bases not matched to a gene: 4. Germline lookup yields CDR1 MNHEY and CDR2 SVGAGI. This CDR3 is built from 14 residues. Written as DNA, the CDR3 is TGTGCCAGCAGTTACACAGGGGGCAACGCTGAAGCTTTCTTT. Amino acid sequence: CASSYTGGNAEAFF.

This rearrangement joins TRBV5-1 to TRBJ1-2; maybe TRBD1 (6 bases). The CDR3 is made up of 15 amino acids. CDR1 SGHRS and CDR2 YFSETQ come from the germline V gene. Between the trimmed V and J ends, which lost 0 bases and 6 bases, there was a span of 15 bases. The CDR3 region is CASSLGRQGNHGYTF. CDR3 nucleotide sequence: TGCGCCAGCAGCTTGGGCCGCCAGGGGAACCATGGCTACACCTTC.

This sequence joins TRBV7-2 and TRBJ2-3; 8 nucleotides align to TRBD2. V shed 4 bases, J shed 6 bases, and the junction held 9 bases outside the gene matches. The CDR3 is 15 residues long. The germline gives CDR1 SGHTA, CDR2 FQGNSA. CDR3 residues: CASSSGLEVADTQYF. The CDR3, as DNA: TGTGCCAGCAGCTCGGGACTAGAGGTCGCGGATACGCAGTATTTT. The full variable domain, with the rest looked up from reference TRBV7-2 and TRBJ2-3, is GAGVSQSPSNKVTEKGKDVELRCDPISGHTALYWYRQSLGQGLEFLIYFQGNSAPDKSGLPSDRFSAERTGGSVSTLTIQRTQQEDSAVYLCASSSGLEVADTQYFGPGTRLTVL.

As regards this clone: The sample carries other DNA sequences with the same CDR3. CDR3: CASSPGQGHQPQHF. As DNA, the CDR3 is TGTGCCAGCAGCCCCGGACAGGGGCATCAGCCCCAGCATTTT. The rearrangement links TRBV27 to TRBJ1-5; TRBD1 aligns across 9 bases. The CDR3 extends over 14 amino acids. The ends lost 6 bases at V and 5 bases at J; junction bases unmatched: 5. From germline, CDR1 is MNHEY and CDR2 SMNVEV (reference sequence).

The rearrangement joins TRBV6-1 to TRBJ2-5; perhaps TRBD1 as D (6 bases). This CDR3 has 14 residues. The germline V gene has CDR1 MNHNS and CDR2 SASEGT. The germline V and J ends were trimmed by 7 bases and 0 bases, with 12 bases remaining between them. CDR3 coding DNA: TGTGCCAGCACACCGGGACACCACCAAGAGACCCAGTACTTC. This gives the protein CASTPGHHQETQYF.

The rearrangement joins TRBV19 to TRBJ2-5; no clear D. V lost 5 bases and J 2 bases, leaving 9 bases between the germline ends. The CDR3 sequence is 13 residues long. Germline CDR1 and CDR2: LNHDA and SQIVND (reference sequence). The CDR3 reads CASSGPSQETQYF. The CDR3 nucleotides read TGTGCCAGTAGTGGGCCCTCGCAAGAGACCCAGTACTTC.

The chain couples TRBV7-6 to TRBJ2-3; 7 nucleotides match TRBD2. There are 16 residues in the CDR3. Losses at the gene ends were 0 bases for V and 2 bases for J; bases not matched to a gene: 5. Looked up from germline, CDR1 is SGHVS and CDR2 is FNYEAQ. The CDR3 DNA is TGTGCCAGCAGCTTAGCGTCGGGGGGTATCACAGATACGCAGTATTTT. It is translated as CASSLASGGITDTQYF.

This CDR3 reads CASSYPTTGGLGGYTF. The CDR3 region has the DNA TGTGCCAGCAGTTACCCTACCACAGGGGGCCTGGGGGGCTACACCTTC. The chain is built from TRBV6-5 and TRBJ1-2; 9 bases agree with TRBD1. The ends lost 2 bases at V and 8 bases at J; junction bases unmatched: 12. This CDR3 spans 16 amino acids. Looked up from germline, CDR1 is MNHEY and CDR2 is SVGAGI.

This chain connects TRBV7-2 to TRBJ2-1; D is unclear. Trimming pared 2 bases from V and 6 bases from J, leaving 14 bases between. Looked up from germline, CDR1 is SGHTA and CDR2 is FQGNSA. The CDR3 is 15 residues long. DNA for the CDR3: TGTGCCAGCAGCTTATTTACGGGTTCCACCAATGAGCAGTTCTTC. As protein: CASSLFTGSTNEQFF.

The chain carries TRBV30 and TRBJ1-1, with a possible D match to TRBD1 (5 bases). V dropped 4 bases and J dropped 4 bases, with 13 bases sitting between them. The CDR3 is 13 amino acids. CDR1 is GTSNPN, CDR2 SVGIG, per germline (reference sequence). This chain's CDR3 is CAWTQSGFTEAFF. In DNA form, the CDR3 reads TGTGCCTGGACCCAGTCAGGGTTCACTGAAGCTTTCTTT.

The chain links TRBV7-9 to TRBJ2-7, with 8 positions matching TRBD1. Germline CDR1 is SEHNR and CDR2 is FQNEAQ (reference sequence). Germline trimming cut 4 bases from V and 2 bases from J; bases unmatched to any gene: 4. This CDR3 spans 14 amino acids. CDR3 loop: CASSSTDRAYEQYF. For the CDR3, the DNA is TGTGCCAGCAGCTCAACGGACAGGGCCTACGAGCAGTACTTC.

V gene TRBV5-1 combines with J gene TRBJ2-5, with no clear D. The ends were cut back, 0 bases at V and 4 bases at J, with 4 bases in the middle. The CDR3 loop spans 12 amino acids. Germline assignment: CDR1 SGHRS and CDR2 YFSETQ. CDR3 loop: CASSLASETQYF. The CDR3 DNA follows: TGCGCCAGCAGCTTGGCGTCAGAGACCCAGTACTTC.

The V call is TRBV2, the J call TRBJ2-4; no clear D gene. Germline V lookup: CDR1 SNHLY, CDR2 FYNNEI. Trimming pared 6 bases from V and 3 bases from J, leaving 15 bases between. This CDR3 region has 15 residues. The CDR3 spells CASRGGVAYKNIQYF. The CDR3 nucleotides read TGTGCCAGCAGAGGTGGAGTGGCGTACAAAAACATTCAGTACTTC. Complete variable domain (other parts from reference TRBV2 and TRBJ2-4): EPEVTQTPSHQVTQMGQEVILRCVPISNHLYFYWYRQILGQKVEFLVSFYNNEISEKSEIFDDQFSVERPDGSNFTLKIRSTKLEDSAMYFCASRGGVAYKNIQYFGAGTRLSVL.

The rearrangement links TRBV18 to TRBJ2-7, with 7 bases fitting TRBD1. Germline CDR1 is KGHSH and CDR2 is LQKENI. This CDR3 contains 13 residues. V was pared by 6 bases and J by 3 bases, with 5 bases of the junction left unmatched. The CDR3 nucleotides are TGTGCCAGCTCTGGGACAGTCCTCTACGAGCAGTACTTC. Encoded protein: CASSGTVLYEQYF.

The V and J genes are TRBV13 and TRBJ2-7; 7 nucleotides line up with TRBD1. Germline trimming cut 2 bases from V and 4 bases from J; bases unmatched to any gene: 8. This CDR3 is 15 amino acids long. In germline, CDR1 is PRHDT, CDR2 FYEKMQ (reference sequence). The CDR3 DNA reads TGTGCCAGCAGCTTAACGACAGGGTCTATATACGAGCAGTACTTC. Residues: CASSLTTGSIYEQYF.

The chain recombines TRBV27 with TRBJ1-2, with D perhaps TRBD1 (5 bases). Per the germline V gene, CDR1 is MNHEY and CDR2 is SMNVEV (reference sequence). This CDR3 has 15 residues. V was cut by 5 bases and J by 7 bases, with 20 bases left in between. CDR3 amino acids: CASSPMGQASIGYTF. As DNA, the CDR3 is TGTGCCAGCAGTCCCATGGGGCAGGCCTCTATTGGCTACACCTTC.

J is TRBJ1-1 and V is TRBV19; D ambiguous. This CDR3 has 13 amino acids. Between the trimmed V and J ends, which lost 4 bases and 4 bases, there was a span of 10 bases. CDR1 LNHDA and CDR2 SQIVND come from the germline V gene (reference sequence). The CDR3 DNA reads TGTGCCAGTAGTACCCCCGCGGTCACTGAAGCTTTCTTT. Its translation is CASSTPAVTEAFF.

This chain uses TRBV5-6 with TRBJ1-5; 9 bases map to TRBD1. CDR3 length equals 15 residues. Trimming cost V 4 bases and J 4 bases; bases outside gene matches: 6. Germline-derived CDR1 and CDR2 are SGHDT and YYEEEE. The CDR3 DNA sequence: TGTGCCAGCAGCACACAGGGGGCGAGGAATCAGCCCCAGCATTTT. As protein: CASSTQGARNQPQHF.

DNA for the CDR3: TGTGCCAGCAGTTTGTCCCCGGGACTAGCGGCCCCTAGCACAGATACGCAGTATTTT. This encodes CASSLSPGLAAPSTDTQYF. V usage is TRBV27 and J usage is TRBJ2-3; 11 bases map to TRBD2. The V gene's germline CDR1 is MNHEY and CDR2 SMNVEV (reference sequence). This CDR3 contains 19 residues. The junction had 11 bases not matched to a gene; V was cut back by 3 bases and J by 0 bases.

The chain carries TRBV5-6 and TRBJ2-7; TRBD2 might be the D (6 bases). The CDR3 covers 14 residues. V lost 3 bases, J lost 0 bases, and 10 bases lay in between. In germline, CDR1 is SGHDT, CDR2 YYEEEE. CDR3 sequence: CASSSGLRSYEQYF. The CDR3 nucleotides are TGTGCCAGCAGCTCGGGACTTCGCTCCTACGAGCAGTACTTC.

This rearrangement joins TRBV2 to TRBJ2-3; 8 bases fit TRBD1. Germline V gives CDR1 SNHLY, CDR2 FYNNEI. This CDR3 region has 15 residues. V lost 5 bases, J lost 2 bases, and 6 bases stayed unmatched. CDR3 sequence: CASSTRGPLTDTQYF. Here the CDR3 DNA reads TGTGCCAGCAGTACCAGGGGGCCACTCACAGATACGCAGTATTTT.

This clone has more than one count but fewer than ten. The chain carries TRBV7-2 and TRBJ1-2, with 8 bases lining up with TRBD1. Germline trimming cut 1 base from V and 4 bases from J; bases unmatched to any gene: 8. The CDR3 contains 16 residues. Germline CDR1 is SGHTA and CDR2 is FQGNSA. In nucleotides, the CDR3 is TGTGCCAGCAGCTTAGGGCAGGGGGCGCGAAGCTATGGCTACACCTTC. Translated, it gives CASSLGQGARSYGYTF.

The gene calls are TRBV7-2 and TRBJ2-1; 7 nucleotides line up with TRBD2. V dropped 10 bases and J dropped 0; count of bases not matched to a gene: 9. CDR1 is SGHTA, CDR2 FQGNSA, per germline. The CDR3 sequence is 15 residues long. The chain's CDR3 is CATSSGGNSYNEQFF. In DNA form, the CDR3 reads TGTGCCACCTCCTCCGGGGGGAACTCCTACAATGAGCAGTTCTTC.

The chain links TRBV11-2 to TRBJ2-7; D may be TRBD1 (5 bases). V dropped 5 bases and J dropped 0 bases, with 17 bases sitting between them. The CDR3 extends over 16 amino acids. CDR1 SGHAT and CDR2 FQNNGV come from the germline V gene. In DNA, the CDR3 is TGTGCCAGCAGCCCAAGGGGTCGAAGGAGCTCCTACGAGCAGTACTTC. This gives the protein CASSPRGRRSSYEQYF.

This clone was counted between two and nine times. This sequence joins TRBV5-1 and TRBJ2-7, with unresolved D. CDR3 length: 12 residues. CDR1 and CDR2 (germline): SGHRS, YFSETQ. The ends were cut back, 0 bases at V and 6 bases at J, with 7 bases in the middle. In nucleotides, the CDR3 is TGCGCCAGCAGCTTGGACTTAACCGAGCAGTACTTC. Amino acids: CASSLDLTEQYF. Supplemented by reference TRBV5-1 and TRBJ2-7, the full variable domain reads KAGVTQTPRYLIKTRGQQVTLSCSPISGHRSVSWYQQTPGQGLQFLFEYFSETQRNKGNFPGRFSGRQFSNSRSEMNVSTLELGDSALYLCASSLDLTEQYFGPGTRLTVT.

This chain uses TRBV7-7 with TRBJ2-2, with D perhaps matching TRBD1 (5 bases). Trimming took off 5 bases at V and 1 base at J, with 8 bases between the two ends. Per the germline V gene, CDR1 is SSHAT and CDR2 is FNYEAQ (reference sequence). The CDR3 extends over 14 amino acids. CDR3 bases: TGTGCCAGCAGCGAACAGGAGAACACCGGGGAGCTGTTTTTT. Its translation is CASSEQENTGELFF.

This sequence joins TRBV6-5 and TRBJ1-2; possibly TRBD1 for D (6 bases). The germline V gene has CDR1 MNHEY and CDR2 SVGAGI. V was cut by 6 bases and J by 9 bases, with 17 bases left in between. This CDR3 contains 13 residues. The DNA of the CDR3 is TGTGCCAGCAGCGCGGACGGGACAAGGAGCTACACCTTC. Translating it yields CASSADGTRSYTF.

V and J are TRBV1 and TRBJ2-5; the DNA was not compared with TRBD2, the D call given in the table. With the DNA end fitting TRBJ2-7 better, the J assignment may be wrong. TRBV1 is termed a pseudogene. The CDR3 is 21 amino acids. The CDR3 region is CTSSQAGTSGAISLGPYEQYF. DNA of the CDR3: TGCACCAGCAGCCAAGCAGGGACTAGCGGGGCGATATCGTTAGGTCCGTACGAGCAGTACTTC.